The 29 T cell receptor beta chains given below trace back to one sample, sequenced in a study of breast tumors, draining lymph nodes, adjacent tissues. Using its own MiXCR run on the multiplex PCR reads, TCRdb lists one record per CDR3 protein. Of about 130,000 distinct CDR3 sequences listed, 15% to 20% are singletons. Axillary draining lymph nodes of breast cancer patients supplied the node samples. The sequencing sample was made of axillary lymph node tissue. These receptors were obtained from a female donor with breast cancer. Some clones in this sample may be carry-over from other donors' samples.

This clonotype has at least ten counts. The chain has TRBV25-1 and TRBJ1-6; the match to TRBD1 covers 7 bases. The germline CDR1 and CDR2 sequences are MGHDK and SYGVNS. V lost 4 bases and J lost 0; bases outside the gene matches: 0. The CDR3 is 15 amino acids. CDR3 region: CASSGQGSYNSPLHF. The CDR3 DNA reads TGTGCCAGCAGTGGACAGGGCTCCTATAATTCACCCCTCCACTTT.

There are a few counts of this clonotype. The chain has TRBV9 and TRBJ1-2; no reliable D call. Germline assignment: CDR1 SGDLS and CDR2 YYNGEE. This CDR3 spans 15 amino acids. V gave up 3 bases and J gave up 2 bases, with 14 bases separating them. The CDR3 spells CASSGSVLKNYGYTF. CDR3 bases: TGTGCCAGCAGCGGGTCTGTACTTAAGAACTATGGCTACACCTTC.

Ten or more counts support this clonotype. The rearrangement links TRBV19 to TRBJ2-7; 7 bases are a match to TRBD1. CDR3 length: 15 residues. Germline V gene lookup returns CDR1 LNHDA and CDR2 SQIVND (reference sequence). With V trimmed by 5 bases and J by 2 bases, 9 bases remained unmatched. The CDR3 protein is CASSYPGTETYEQYF. CDR3 sequence (DNA): TGTGCCAGTAGTTACCCCGGGACAGAGACCTACGAGCAGTACTTC.

The chain carries TRBV5-1 and TRBJ1-5, with 9 bases fitting TRBD1. Trimming took 4 bases from V and 7 from J; bases not matched to a gene: 9. Germline lookup yields CDR1 SGHRS and CDR2 YFSETQ. The CDR3 totals 15 residues. The CDR3 here is CASSETGGAWQPQHF. As DNA, the CDR3 is TGCGCCAGCAGCGAAACAGGGGGCGCGTGGCAGCCCCAGCATTTT. The entire variable domain, with the rest obtained from reference TRBV5-1 and TRBJ1-5, is as follows: KAGVTQTPRYLIKTRGQQVTLSCSPISGHRSVSWYQQTPGQGLQFLFEYFSETQRNKGNFPGRFSGRQFSNSRSEMNVSTLELGDSALYLCASSETGGAWQPQHFGDGTRLSIL.

This clonotype was seen many times. This chain links TRBV19 with TRBJ2-1; 10 bases align to TRBD2. The CDR3 is 16 residues long. The germline CDR1 and CDR2 sequences are LNHDA and SQIVND (reference sequence). V lost 7 bases and J lost 7; bases outside the gene matches: 13. The CDR3 coding sequence is TGTGCCAGTACCGCTAACAGCGGGAGGGCTACGAATGAGCAGTTCTTC. It is translated as CASTANSGRATNEQFF.

This clonotype was seen at least ten times. V usage is TRBV19 and J usage is TRBJ2-3; 13 positions match TRBD2. V lost 6 bases and J lost 0; bases outside the gene matches: 6. Germline loops: CDR1 LNHDA, CDR2 SQIVND (reference sequence). The CDR3 sequence is 17 residues long. DNA of the CDR3: TGTGCCAGTAGCTGGGGACTAGCGGGGATCAGCACAGATACGCAGTATTTT. It translates to CASSWGLAGISTDTQYF. The full variable domain, rest sourced from reference TRBV19 and TRBJ2-3, is DGGITQSPKYLFRKEGQNVTLSCEQNLNHDAMYWYRQDPGQGLRLIYYSQIVNDFQKGDIAEGYSVSREKKESFPLTVTSAQKNPTAFYLCASSWGLAGISTDTQYFGPGTRLTVL.

This clonotype was counted many times. The chain employs TRBV2 and TRBJ2-3; D is undetermined. V was trimmed by 6 bases and J by 4 bases, leaving 8 bases between them. The CDR3 totals 12 residues. CDR1 SNHLY and CDR2 FYNNEI come from the germline V gene. The CDR3 DNA reads TGTGCCAGCAGGACTGGACCAGATACGCAGTATTTT. This encodes CASRTGPDTQYF.

This clonotype appeared many times. The rearrangement uses TRBV9 and TRBJ2-3; 8 bases are a match to TRBD2. The CDR3 runs 18 residues. The V and J ends lost 0 bases and 4 bases, in that order; junction bases with no gene match: 13. The germline V gene encodes CDR1 SGDLS and CDR2 YYNGEE. The CDR3 protein is CASSVGGVGSGIADTQYF. DNA for the CDR3: TGTGCCAGCAGCGTAGGAGGGGTTGGTAGCGGGATCGCAGATACGCAGTATTTT. Full variable domain (rest looked up from reference TRBV9 and TRBJ2-3): DSGVTQTPKHLITATGQRVTLRCSPRSGDLSVYWYQQSLDQGLQFLIQYYNGEERAKGNILERFSAQQFPDLHSELNLSSLELGDSALYFCASSVGGVGSGIADTQYFGPGTRLTVL.

As to this clonotype: A read error is possible here, since a much larger clone lies one base away. The gene calls are TRBV19 and TRBJ2-7; D remains ambiguous. CDR3 length: 14 residues. Per the germline V gene, CDR1 is LNHDA and CDR2 is SQIVND (reference sequence). CDR3 in amino acids: CASSPPADPYGQYF. The DNA for the CDR3 is TGTGCCAGTAGCCCTCCGGCGGATCCCTACGGGCAGTACTTC.

This clonotype was picked up many times. J is TRBJ1-5 and V is TRBV7-2; D ambiguous. CDR1 is SGHTA and CDR2 is FQGNSA in the germline V gene. Between the trimmed V and J ends, which lost 5 bases and 3 bases, there was a span of 11 bases. The CDR3 is made up of 14 amino acids. The CDR3 sequence is CASSPTPINQPQHF. In nucleotides, the CDR3 is TGTGCCAGCAGCCCAACACCCATCAATCAGCCCCAGCATTTT.

This clonotype was counted many times. V is TRBV24-1 and J is TRBJ2-3; D is perhaps TRBD1 (6 bases). The CDR3 runs 13 residues. Germline V gives CDR1 KGHDR, CDR2 SFDVKD. V lost 5 bases and J lost 2, with 7 bases in between. The CDR3 protein is CATSGTATDTQYF. The CDR3 DNA sequence: TGTGCCACCAGTGGGACAGCCACAGATACGCAGTATTTT.

Comments on this clonotype: Given a much more abundant clone one base away, this may be a read error. This chain connects TRBV6-6 to TRBJ2-7, with 8 nucleotides matching TRBD1. Germline values: CDR1 MNHNY, CDR2 SVGAGI (reference sequence). The CDR3 runs 14 residues. DNA of the CDR3: TGTGCCAGCAGACCAGGGGGCGCCTTCGACGAGCAGTGCTTC. Its translation is CASRPGGAFDEQCF.

About this clonotype: This clone may be a read error of a much larger clone one base away. The gene calls are TRBV10-2 and TRBJ1-4; no reliable D call. The germline CDR1 and CDR2 sequences are WSHSY and SAAADI. This CDR3 has 13 residues. CDR3 sequence reads: CASSGRNNEKLLF. The CDR3 nucleotides read TGCGCCAGCAGTGGGCGGAATAATGAAAAACTGTTATTT.

This clonotype was seen only a few times. J is TRBJ2-1 and V is TRBV4-1, with TRBD1 as a possible D gene (5 bases). Germline lookup yields CDR1 MGHRA and CDR2 YSYEKL. The CDR3 sequence is 15 residues long. The V gene lost 1 base and the J gene lost 1 base, with 8 bases spanning the gap. The CDR3: CASSQVKGSYNEQFF. The CDR3 nucleotides read TGCGCCAGCAGCCAAGTTAAGGGGTCCTACAATGAGCAGTTCTTC.

The V and J genes are TRBV12-3 or TRBV12-4 and TRBJ1-4; a possible D gene is TRBD1 (6 bases). The CDR3 length is 13 residues. V was shortened by 2 bases and J by 11 bases, with 12 bases between the two germline ends. CDR3 DNA: TGTGCCAGCAGTTTAATGGGGACACGGAAACTGTTTTTT. Residues: CASSLMGTRKLFF.

At least ten counts were recorded for this clonotype. The rearrangement uses TRBV2 and TRBJ1-5; a weak D match, TRBD1 (5 bases). Per the germline V gene, CDR1 is SNHLY and CDR2 is FYNNEI. The CDR3 is 13 amino acids. The V end lost 6 bases, the J end lost 3 bases, and 9 bases lay between the germline ends. CDR3 sequence reads: CASRSDTNQPQHF. CDR3 bases: TGTGCCAGCAGGTCGGACACCAATCAGCCCCAGCATTTT.

This chain uses TRBV20-1 with TRBJ2-7; TRBD2 aligns across 13 bases. Per the germline V gene, CDR1 is DFQATT and CDR2 is SNEGSKA (reference sequence). The CDR3 runs 14 residues. V lost 6 bases and J lost 3; bases outside the gene matches: 5. The CDR3 region is CSAEGTSGVYEQYF. The DNA of the CDR3 is TGCAGTGCCGAAGGGACTAGCGGGGTCTACGAGCAGTACTTC.

At least ten counts were recorded for this clonotype. CDR3: CASGYSGGANNEQFF. CDR3 nucleotides: TGTGCCAGCGGTTATAGCGGGGGAGCTAACAATGAGCAGTTCTTC. V is TRBV12-3 or TRBV12-4 and J is TRBJ2-1; 9 bases are shared with TRBD2. CDR3 length: 15 residues. V trimming: 8 bases; J trimming: 5 bases; junction bases outside the gene matches: 10.

This clonotype was recorded only once. A much larger clone is a single base away; this may be a read error. The CDR3 nucleotides read TGTGTCAGCAGCCGTGGACAGTGGGAGTCTTCACCCCTCCACTTT. This encodes CVSSRGQWESSPLHF. The chain carries TRBV3-1 and TRBJ1-6; TRBD1 might be the D (6 bases). The CDR3 extends over 15 amino acids. Germline CDR1 LGHDT, CDR2 YNNKEL (reference sequence). Variable domain in full (rest from reference TRBV3-1 and TRBJ1-6): DTAVSQTPKYLVTQMGNDKSIKCEQNLGHDTMYWYKQDSKKFLKIMFSYNNKELIINETVPNRFSPKSPDKAHLNLHINSLELGDSAVYFCVSSRGQWESSPLHFGNGTRLTVT.

This clonotype has just one count. A read error may explain this, as a much larger clone is one base away. This rearrangement joins TRBV7-9 to TRBJ2-1; D call uncertain. The V gene's germline CDR1 is SEHNR and CDR2 FQNEAQ (reference sequence). Trimming stripped 1 base from V and 12 bases from J, with 10 bases between. The CDR3 runs 12 residues. CDR3 residues: CASSLVLDGQFF. CDR3 coding DNA: TGTGCCAGCAGCTTAGTACTGGATGGGCAGTTCTTC.

In this sample, this clonotype turned up many times. The chain uses TRBV27 and TRBJ2-3; D is perhaps TRBD2 (5 bases). CDR3 size: 13 residues. Trimming took 2 bases from V and 7 from J, leaving 10 bases between them. The V gene's germline CDR1 is MNHEY and CDR2 SMNVEV (reference sequence). CDR3 coding DNA: TGTGCCAGCAGTTTAGGACTCTCGAATACGCAGTATTTT. Its protein is CASSLGLSNTQYF.

In this sample, this clonotype turned up many times. This sequence joins TRBV10-3 and TRBJ2-5, with 9 bases fitting TRBD1. Trimming at V came to 6 bases and at J to 1 base, leaving 3 bases not matched to a gene. The germline V gene has CDR1 ENHRY and CDR2 SYGVKD. This CDR3 has 14 amino acids. The CDR3 bases are TGTGCCATCAGAGGGACAGGGAGCCAAGAGACCCAGTACTTC. It yields the protein CAIRGTGSQETQYF.

At least ten counts were recorded for this clonotype. The chain links TRBV12-3 or TRBV12-4 to TRBJ1-3, with 7 positions matching TRBD1. The V and J ends lost 2 bases and 2 bases, in that order; junction bases with no gene match: 0. This CDR3 region has 14 residues. The CDR3 spells CASSLQGAGNTIYF. The CDR3 bases are TGTGCCAGCAGTTTACAGGGGGCTGGAAACACCATATATTTT.

This clonotype was counted ten times or more. The chain links TRBV19 to TRBJ1-6; 9 nucleotides match TRBD1. Germline V gene sequence: CDR1 LNHDA, CDR2 SQIVND (reference sequence). V was pared by 6 bases and J by 8 bases, with 5 bases of the junction left unmatched. The CDR3 spans 14 residues. CDR3 loop: CASRPTGGHSPLHF. CDR3 coding DNA: TGTGCCAGTAGGCCGACAGGGGGTCATTCACCCCTCCACTTT.

At least ten counts were recorded for this clonotype. V gene TRBV11-2 combines with J gene TRBJ2-7; unclear D gene. CDR3 length: 14 residues. Per the germline V gene, CDR1 is SGHAT and CDR2 is FQNNGV. V shed 3 bases and J shed 4 bases, with 13 bases lying between them. The CDR3 sequence: CASSFVPGPYEQYF. The CDR3 DNA reads as TGTGCCAGCAGCTTCGTACCGGGTCCTTACGAGCAGTACTTC.

This clonotype was detected once. A single base separates this from a much larger clone, so it may be a read error. The rearrangement uses TRBV6-6 and TRBJ1-6, with D tentatively TRBD1 (5 bases). The V gene lost 8 bases and the J gene lost 9 bases, with 20 bases spanning the gap. The CDR3 runs to 15 residues. Germline assignment: CDR1 MNHNY and CDR2 SVGAGI (reference sequence). CDR3 DNA sequence: TGTGCCAGCGGACCCCTACAGGTGCTTGTTTCACCCCTCCACTTT. As protein: CASGPLQVLVSPLHF.

With regard to this clonotype: A much bigger clone sits one base away, suggesting this may be a read error. V usage is TRBV3-1 and J usage is TRBJ1-5; TRBD1 agrees at 9 bases. The J call is in doubt because the DNA end fits TRBJ2-3 better. The CDR3 has 15 amino acids. Per germline, CDR1 LGHDT and CDR2 YNNKEL (reference sequence). The CDR3 sequence: CASSWGQGHNQPQYF. Here the CDR3 DNA reads TGTGCCAGCAGCTGGGGACAGGGCCACAATCAGCCCCAGTATTTT.

On this clonotype itself: Possible read error: a much larger clone is one base away. This chain joins TRBV5-4 and TRBJ2-1, with 7 positions matching TRBD1. V was pared by 1 base and J by 6 bases, with 7 bases of the junction left unmatched. Germline assignment: CDR1 SGHNT and CDR2 YYREEE (reference sequence). This CDR3 is 15 amino acids long. The CDR3 DNA follows: TGTGCCAGCAGCTTGAAAGGGGGCGCAATCAATGAGCAGTTCTTC. It encodes CASSLKGGAINEQFF. The full variable domain, completed using reference TRBV5-4 and TRBJ2-1, is ETGVTQSPTHLIKTRGQQVTLRCSSQSGHNTVSWYQQALGQGPQFIFQYYREEENGRGNFPPRFSGLQFPNYSSELNVNALELDDSALYLCASSLKGGAINEQFFGPGTRLTVL.

This clonotype was seen a single time. At one end, the junction sequence differs from germline, possibly due to a read error. The rearrangement links TRBV15 to TRBJ1-6, with no clear D. CDR1 is LNHNV and CDR2 is YYDKDF in the germline V gene (reference sequence). This CDR3 is built from 14 residues. The CDR3 loop reads CATSDGRENSLLHF. The CDR3 DNA reads TGTGCCACCAGCGATGGACGGGAGAATTCACTCCTCCACTTT.